The rows below give T cell receptor beta chains drawn from one sample of a study of blood T cell repertoires in COVID-19. The data were produced by immunoSEQ multiplex PCR, yet TCRdb's version contains in-frame clones alone and is incomplete. The sample contains about 220,000 clones, more than 75% of which appear only once. Sample: peripheral blood. These receptors all stem from a woman in her seventies with COVID-19, enrolled during active disease. Each CDR3 is given with its conserved first and last residue. A D gene is named only where the DNA matches it firmly. For some rows the clone size is stated as once, few or many, or as a class when expanded; others skip it.

len: 19
d_gene: TRBD2
j_gene: TRBJ2-7
v_gene: TRBV7-8
abundance: NA
CDR3nt: TGTGCCAGCAGCTTAGACACCCTAGCGGCCCTAAACCCTGCCTACGAGCAGTACTTC
CDR3aa: CASSLDTLAALNPAYEQYF

len: 15
d_gene: TRBD2
j_gene: TRBJ2-3
v_gene: TRBV2
abundance: few
CDR3nt: TGTGCCAGCACCGCCATAGCGGGAGTGGGAGATACGCAGTATTTT
CDR3aa: CASTAIAGVGDTQYF

len: 14
d_gene: TRBD1
j_gene: TRBJ2-7
v_gene: TRBV5-6
abundance: NA
CDR3nt: TGTGCCAGCAGCTTGTCCGGGGACAGGGGCGAGCAGTACTTC
CDR3aa: CASSLSGDRGEQYF

len: 14
d_gene: TRBD1
j_gene: TRBJ1-2
v_gene: TRBV25-1
abundance: once
CDR3nt: TGTGCCAGCAGTCCAGGGGGCGCCGCTGATGGCTACACCTTC
CDR3aa: CASSPGGAADGYTF

len: 13
d_gene: NA
j_gene: TRBJ1-1
v_gene: TRBV3-1/TRBV3-2
abundance: NA
CDR3nt: TGTGCCAGCAGCCAAGGGGCAGGTACTGAAGCTTTCTTT
CDR3aa: CASSQGAGTEAFF

len: 12
d_gene: NA
j_gene: TRBJ2-7
v_gene: TRBV25-1
abundance: NA
CDR3nt: TGTGCCAGCAGTGGGGGGGGGCGTGAGCAGTACTTC
CDR3aa: CASSGGGREQYF

len: 14
d_gene: TRBD1
j_gene: TRBJ1-2
v_gene: TRBV24-1
abundance: NA
CDR3nt: TGTGCCACCAGTGTCACAGGGGGCAGCTATGGCTACACCTTC
CDR3aa: CATSVTGGSYGYTF

len: 13
d_gene: NA
j_gene: TRBJ2-7
v_gene: TRBV18
abundance: few
CDR3nt: TGTGCCAGCTCATCCGACCGGGCCTACGAGCAGTACTTC
CDR3aa: CASSSDRAYEQYF

len: 14
d_gene: NA
j_gene: TRBJ1-5
v_gene: TRBV15
abundance: NA
CDR3nt: TGTGCCACCAGCAGCCGAGACACGAATCAGCCCCAGCATTTT
CDR3aa: CATSSRDTNQPQHF

len: 14
d_gene: TRBD1
j_gene: TRBJ2-1
v_gene: TRBV5-1
abundance: NA
CDR3nt: TGCGCCAGCAGCTTAGGGGGCCCCTACAATGAGCAGTTCTTC
CDR3aa: CASSLGGPYNEQFF

len: 14
d_gene: TRBD1
j_gene: TRBJ2-2
v_gene: TRBV2
abundance: NA
CDR3nt: TGTGCCAGCAGCGGACAGGCGAACACCGGGGAGCTGTTTTTT
CDR3aa: CASSGQANTGELFF

len: 15
d_gene: TRBD1
j_gene: TRBJ1-1
v_gene: TRBV19
abundance: NA
CDR3nt: TGTGCCAGTAGTCCCAGGGGGGCGCGGAACACTGAAGCTTTCTTT
CDR3aa: CASSPRGARNTEAFF

len: 12
d_gene: NA
j_gene: TRBJ1-2
v_gene: TRBV12-3/TRBV12-4
abundance: NA
CDR3nt: TGTGCCAGCAGTACTCGGACACGCGGCTACACCTTC
CDR3aa: CASSTRTRGYTF

len: 15
d_gene: NA
j_gene: TRBJ1-6
v_gene: TRBV28
abundance: NA
CDR3nt: TGTGCCAGCAGACAAACCGGGAGGGAAGATTCACCCCTCCACTTT
CDR3aa: CASRQTGREDSPLHF

len: 14
d_gene: NA
j_gene: TRBJ2-7
v_gene: TRBV9
abundance: NA
CDR3nt: TGTGCCAGCAGCGTAGACAGCACCTCCTACGAGCAGTACTTC
CDR3aa: CASSVDSTSYEQYF

len: 16
d_gene: TRBD2
j_gene: TRBJ2-3
v_gene: TRBV9
abundance: NA
CDR3nt: TGTGCCAGCAGCGTAGTTGACGGGAGGGCTACAGATACGCAGTATTTT
CDR3aa: CASSVVDGRATDTQYF

len: 17
d_gene: TRBD1
j_gene: TRBJ1-2
v_gene: TRBV7-2
abundance: NA
CDR3nt: TGTGCCAGCAGCTCTCAACGACAGGGGGCTTCGGGATATGGCTACACCTTC
CDR3aa: CASSSQRQGASGYGYTF

len: 15
d_gene: NA
j_gene: TRBJ2-1
v_gene: TRBV4-3
abundance: NA
CDR3nt: TGCGCCAGCAGCCGGAGCGTTTTGAATGACAATGAGCAGTTCTTC
CDR3aa: CASSRSVLNDNEQFF

len: 15
d_gene: TRBD1
j_gene: TRBJ2-7
v_gene: TRBV28
abundance: NA
CDR3nt: TGTGCCAGCAGCCCACCGGGACAGGGGTACTACGAGCAGTACTTC
CDR3aa: CASSPPGQGYYEQYF

len: 17
d_gene: NA
j_gene: TRBJ1-2
v_gene: TRBV9
abundance: once
CDR3nt: TGTGCCAGCAGCCCAAGCCCCCTCAGGTACGAGAACTATGGCTACACCTTC
CDR3aa: CASSPSPLRYENYGYTF

len: 16
d_gene: NA
j_gene: TRBJ1-3
v_gene: TRBV14
abundance: NA
CDR3nt: TGTGCCAGCAGCCAAGATGGAAGGAGCTCTGGAAACACCATATATTTT
CDR3aa: CASSQDGRSSGNTIYF

len: 19
d_gene: NA
j_gene: TRBJ2-1
v_gene: TRBV7-9
abundance: NA
CDR3nt: TGTGCCAGCAGTCGCCGGGACTACAGAGGGGGGAGCTCCTACAATGAGCAGTTCTTC
CDR3aa: CASSRRDYRGGSSYNEQFF

len: 15
d_gene: TRBD1
j_gene: TRBJ1-6
v_gene: TRBV27
abundance: once
CDR3nt: TGTGCCAGCAGCCGACAGGGGGCTTGGAATTCACCCCTCCACTTT
CDR3aa: CASSRQGAWNSPLHF

len: 11
d_gene: NA
j_gene: TRBJ2-5
v_gene: TRBV10-1
abundance: NA
CDR3nt: TGCGCCAGCAAGGGGAAAGAGACCCAGTACTTC
CDR3aa: CASKGKETQYF

len: 15
d_gene: NA
j_gene: TRBJ1-3
v_gene: TRBV28
abundance: NA
CDR3nt: TGTGCCAGCAGTTTACGGGGGGGCTCTGGAAACACCATATATTTT
CDR3aa: CASSLRGGSGNTIYF

len: 16
d_gene: NA
j_gene: TRBJ2-1
v_gene: TRBV11-2
abundance: NA
CDR3nt: TGTGCCAGCAGCTTAGCGAGGGCTAGCCAGTTCGATGAGCAGTTCTTC
CDR3aa: CASSLARASQFDEQFF

len: 13
d_gene: NA
j_gene: TRBJ1-1
v_gene: TRBV7-9
abundance: NA
CDR3nt: TGTGCCAGCAGCTTAGCGGAGGGTTCTGAAGCTTTCTTT
CDR3aa: CASSLAEGSEAFF

len: 18
d_gene: NA
j_gene: TRBJ2-1
v_gene: TRBV5-1
abundance: NA
CDR3nt: TGCGCCAGCAGCGTAAGGGTAGGGCGGGCCCCCGAGTCGAATGAGCAGTTCTTC
CDR3aa: CASSVRVGRAPESNEQFF

len: 18
d_gene: TRBD2
j_gene: TRBJ2-5
v_gene: TRBV28
abundance: NA
CDR3nt: TGTGCCAGCAGTTTTTTCGATGTGAGGGAGGGCACACAGGAGACCCAGTACTTC
CDR3aa: CASSFFDVREGTQETQYF

len: 16
d_gene: TRBD2
j_gene: TRBJ2-3
v_gene: TRBV3-1/TRBV3-2
abundance: NA
CDR3nt: TGTGCCAGCAGCCAAGAAGGGACTAGAGTGGCAGATACGCAGTATTTT
CDR3aa: CASSQEGTRVADTQYF

len: 16
d_gene: TRBD1
j_gene: TRBJ1-1
v_gene: TRBV18
abundance: NA
CDR3nt: TGTGCCAGCTCAACGGGACAGCCATCGGTGAACACTGAAGCTTTCTTT
CDR3aa: CASSTGQPSVNTEAFF

len: 15
d_gene: TRBD2
j_gene: TRBJ2-1
v_gene: TRBV10-3
abundance: NA
CDR3nt: TGTGCCATCAGTGGGGGACTAGCGGGTTATCAGGAGCAGTTCTTC
CDR3aa: CAISGGLAGYQEQFF

len: 14
d_gene: NA
j_gene: TRBJ2-1
v_gene: TRBV11-3
abundance: NA
CDR3nt: TGTGCCAGCAGCTTAAATAGATCCTACAATGAGCAGTTCTTC
CDR3aa: CASSLNRSYNEQFF

len: 15
d_gene: TRBD1
j_gene: TRBJ1-1
v_gene: TRBV7-2
abundance: NA
CDR3nt: TGTGCCAGCAGCCCTGGGACAGGAGGTCGGACTGAAGCTTTCTTT
CDR3aa: CASSPGTGGRTEAFF

len: 16
d_gene: TRBD2
j_gene: TRBJ2-7
v_gene: TRBV28
abundance: NA
CDR3nt: TGTGCCAGCACCGCCTGGGGGACTAGCGGGATAGGCGAGCAGTACTTC
CDR3aa: CASTAWGTSGIGEQYF